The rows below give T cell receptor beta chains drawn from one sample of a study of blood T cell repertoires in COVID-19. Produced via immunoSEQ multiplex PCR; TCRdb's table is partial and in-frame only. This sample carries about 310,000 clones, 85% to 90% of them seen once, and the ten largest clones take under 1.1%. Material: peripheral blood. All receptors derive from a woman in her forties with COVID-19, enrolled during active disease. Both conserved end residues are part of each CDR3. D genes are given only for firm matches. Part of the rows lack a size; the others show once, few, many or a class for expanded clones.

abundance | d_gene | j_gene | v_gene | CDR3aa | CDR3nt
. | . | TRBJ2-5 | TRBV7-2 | CASSLRRGETQYF | TGTGCCAGCAGCCTCCGTAGGGGAGAGACCCAGTACTTC
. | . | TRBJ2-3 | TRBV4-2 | CASSQDAGLDTQYF | TGTGCCAGCAGCCAAGATGCCGGTCTAGATACGCAGTATTTT
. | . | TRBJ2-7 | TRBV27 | CASSPSTGYVSYEQYF | TGTGCCAGCAGCCCATCCACGGGGTACGTCTCCTACGAGCAGTACTTC
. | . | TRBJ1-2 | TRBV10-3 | CAISPQVNYGYTF | TGTGCCATCAGCCCACAGGTTAACTATGGCTACACCTTC
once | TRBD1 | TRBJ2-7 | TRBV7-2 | CASSPRTGPMGNF | TGTGCCAGCAGCCCCCGGACAGGCCCCATGGGGAACTTC
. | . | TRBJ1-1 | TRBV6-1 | CASRIKMNTEAFF | TGTGCCAGCAGAATTAAAATGAACACTGAAGCTTTCTTT
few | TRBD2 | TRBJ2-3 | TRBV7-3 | CASSSSGGPTDTQYF | TGTGCCAGCAGCTCTAGCGGGGGGCCCACAGATACGCAGTATTTT
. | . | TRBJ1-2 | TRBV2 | CASKAGRGFLYYGYTF | TGTGCCAGCAAAGCCGGGAGAGGGTTTCTTTACTATGGCTACACCTTC
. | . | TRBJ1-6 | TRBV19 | CASGLDREGSPLHF | TGTGCCAGTGGCCTCGACAGAGAAGGGTCACCCCTCCACTTT
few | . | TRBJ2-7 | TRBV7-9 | CASSLRGTSYEQYF | TGTGCCAGCAGCTTAAGGGGGACCTCCTACGAGCAGTACTTC
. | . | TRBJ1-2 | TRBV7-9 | CASSLDRGTSNYGYTF | TGTGCCAGCAGCCTCGACCGGGGGACCTCTAACTATGGCTACACCTTC
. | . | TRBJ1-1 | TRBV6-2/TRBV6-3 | CASSSGLAAFF | TGTGCCAGCAGTTCAGGCCTTGCGGCTTTCTTT
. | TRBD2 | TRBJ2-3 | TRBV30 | CAWSAARTSITDTQYF | TGTGCCTGGAGTGCGGCCCGGACTAGCATAACAGATACGCAGTATTTT
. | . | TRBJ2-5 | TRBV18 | CASSRSGGTQETQYF | TGTGCCAGCTCACGAAGTGGTGGGACACAAGAGACCCAGTACTTC
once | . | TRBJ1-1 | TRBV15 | CATSRDAGTEAFF | TGTGCCACCAGCAGAGATGCAGGAACCGAAGCTTTCTTT
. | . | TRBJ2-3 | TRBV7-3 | CASRDLTDTQYF | TGTGCCAGCAGGGACTTAACAGATACGCAGTATTTT
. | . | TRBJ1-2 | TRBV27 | CASSLRREDGYTF | TGTGCCAGCAGTTTACGAAGGGAGGATGGCTACACCTTC
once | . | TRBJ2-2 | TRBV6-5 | CASSYPGTGELFF | TGTGCCAGCAGTTACCCGGGTACCGGGGAGCTGTTTTTT
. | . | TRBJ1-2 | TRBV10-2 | CASREQGGGYTF | TGCGCCAGCAGAGAACAGGGCGGGGGCTACACCTTC
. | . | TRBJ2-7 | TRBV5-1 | CASSITPQSEQYF | TGCGCCAGCAGCATTACCCCACAAAGCGAGCAGTACTTC
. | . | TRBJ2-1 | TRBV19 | CASSMTINSYNEQFF | TGTGCCAGTAGTATGACAATTAACTCCTACAATGAGCAGTTCTTC
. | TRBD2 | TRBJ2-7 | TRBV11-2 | CASSLVQAGWNEQYF | TGTGCCAGCAGCTTAGTTCAAGCGGGATGGAACGAGCAGTACTTC
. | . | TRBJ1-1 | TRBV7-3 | CASSLTARPNTEAFF | TGTGCCAGCAGCTTAACCGCCAGGCCGAACACTGAAGCTTTCTTT
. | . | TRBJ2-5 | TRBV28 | CASSPYEAAGTQYF | TGTGCCAGCAGTCCCTATGAGGCGGCGGGGACCCAGTACTTC
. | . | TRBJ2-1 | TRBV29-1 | CSVERQGYNEQFF | TGCAGCGTTGAAAGGCAGGGCTACAATGAGCAGTTCTTC
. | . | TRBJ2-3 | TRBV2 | CASRTGPTDTQYF | TGTGCCAGCAGAACAGGGCCCACAGATACGCAGTATTTT